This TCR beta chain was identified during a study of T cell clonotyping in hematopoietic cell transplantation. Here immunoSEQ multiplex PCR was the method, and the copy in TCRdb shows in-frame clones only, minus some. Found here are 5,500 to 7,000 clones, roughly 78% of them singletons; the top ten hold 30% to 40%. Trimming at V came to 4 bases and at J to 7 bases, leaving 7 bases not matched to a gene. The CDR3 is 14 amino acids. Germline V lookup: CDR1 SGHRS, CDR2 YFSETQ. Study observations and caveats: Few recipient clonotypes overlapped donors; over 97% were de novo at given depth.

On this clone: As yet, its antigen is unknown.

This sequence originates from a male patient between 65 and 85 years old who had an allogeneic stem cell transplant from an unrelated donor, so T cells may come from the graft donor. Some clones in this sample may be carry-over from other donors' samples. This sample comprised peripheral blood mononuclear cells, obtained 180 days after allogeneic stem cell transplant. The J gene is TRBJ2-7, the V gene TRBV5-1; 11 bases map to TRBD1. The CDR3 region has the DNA TGCGCCAGCAGCGTCCGGGACAGGGGGTATGAGCAGTACTTC. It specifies CASSVRDRGYEQYF.